Presented here are 26 T cell receptor beta chains from one specimen sequenced in a study of STAT5B mutations in CD4+ large granular lymphocyte leukemia. The assay was immunoSEQ multiplex PCR, and TCRdb's table has in-frame clones only and misses some. The sample yields about 48,000 clones, 70% seen once. Specimen: CD4+ T cells from blood buffy coats. These receptors were taken from a human donor in good health.

As DNA, the CDR3 is TGCGCCAGCAGCTTGCAGGGCTACGAGCAGTACTTC. As protein: CASSLQGYEQYF. The V and J genes are TRBV5-1 and TRBJ2-7, with D possibly matching TRBD1 (5 bases). With 1 base removed from V and 3 bases from J, the gap between germline ends came to 5 bases. Germline V gene data show CDR1 as SGHRS and CDR2 as YFSETQ. This CDR3 region has 12 residues.

The chain employs TRBV6-6 and TRBJ2-3, with D perhaps TRBD1 (5 bases). V was shortened by 0 bases and J by 10 bases, with 8 bases between the two germline ends. CDR1 MNHNY and CDR2 SVGAGI come from the germline V gene (reference sequence). CDR3 length: 12 residues. CDR3 residues: CASSYSTEAQYF. The CDR3 DNA sequence: TGTGCCAGCAGTTACTCGACAGAGGCGCAGTATTTT.

A single count supports this clone. The chain couples TRBV7-9 to TRBJ2-5; 8 nucleotides agree with TRBD2. Germline CDR1 is SEHNR and CDR2 is FQNEAQ (reference sequence). This CDR3 has 14 residues. Trimming at V came to 1 base and at J to 3 bases, leaving 1 base not matched to a gene. This CDR3 is CASSLVLAEETQYF. The DNA of the CDR3 is TGTGCCAGCAGCTTAGTACTAGCGGAAGAGACCCAGTACTTC.

This clone was seen only a few times. This chain uses TRBV30 with TRBJ1-1, with 7 nucleotides matching TRBD1. The CDR3 sequence is 13 residues long. Per germline, CDR1 GTSNPN and CDR2 SVGIG (reference sequence). Trimming took 5 bases from V and 1 from J; bases not matched to a gene: 4. The CDR3, as DNA: TGTGCCTGGGACGGACAGGCGAACACTGAAGCTTTCTTT. Translated, it gives CAWDGQANTEAFF. The full variable domain, its missing parts supplied by reference TRBV30 and TRBJ1-1, is SQTIHQWPATLVQPVGSPLSLECTVEGTSNPNLYWYRQAAGRGLQLLFYSVGIGQISSEVPQNLSASRPQDRQFILSSKKLLLSDSGFYLCAWDGQANTEAFFGQGTRLTVV.

The V call is TRBV6-5, the J call TRBJ1-6; TRBD1 matches 7 bases. The CDR3 spans 15 residues. Germline loops: CDR1 MNHEY, CDR2 SVGAGI. The ends lost 6 bases at V and 7 bases at J; junction bases unmatched: 9. CDR3 DNA sequence: TGTGCCAGCAGGGAGACAGGGTGGGGGAATTCACCCCTCCACTTT. This codes for CASRETGWGNSPLHF.

The chain links TRBV7-2 to TRBJ2-5; 10 bases align to TRBD2. The CDR3 runs to 16 residues. Germline values: CDR1 SGHTA, CDR2 FQGNSA. V shed 1 base and J 10 bases; nucleotides not matched to a gene: 12. The CDR3 sequence is CASSLDVSGGSKDQYF. The CDR3 DNA reads TGTGCCAGCAGCTTAGATGTTAGCGGGGGGTCGAAGGACCAGTACTTC.

The chain links TRBV7-2 to TRBJ1-1, with D perhaps matching TRBD1 (5 bases). The CDR3 extends over 15 amino acids. V shed 2 bases and J shed 5 bases, with 15 bases lying between them. Germline V gives CDR1 SGHTA, CDR2 FQGNSA. The CDR3 reads CASSLQGAWGTEAFF. As DNA, the CDR3 is TGTGCCAGCAGCTTACAGGGCGCCTGGGGGACTGAAGCTTTCTTT.

The chain uses TRBV6-4 and TRBJ1-1; no clear D gene. The CDR3 sequence is 18 residues long. The germline V and J ends were trimmed by 4 bases and 0 bases, with 21 bases remaining between them. Germline CDR1 and CDR2: MRHNA and SNTAGT. The CDR3 DNA is TGTGCCAGCAGTGCACGGAGGGTGGGGATTTTCATGAACACTGAAGCTTTCTTT. Translating it yields CASSARRVGIFMNTEAFF.

The chain is built from TRBV4-2 and TRBJ1-6; D remains unclear. CDR1 is LGHNA and CDR2 is YNFKEQ in the germline V gene. The V gene lost 11 bases and the J gene lost 8 bases, with 13 bases spanning the gap. This CDR3 is 12 amino acids long. CDR3 nucleotides: TGTGCCTCGCGGTCGTCGGATTCACCCCTCCACTTT. Translating it yields CASRSSDSPLHF.

This clone was observed once. The CDR3 DNA sequence: TGTGCCAGCCGCTCCCGACTAACCTCCTACGAGCAGTACGTC. Encoded protein: CASRSRLTSYEQYV. The chain couples TRBV6-5 to TRBJ2-7; tentatively, D is TRBD2 (5 bases). CDR3 length: 14 amino acids. V lost 8 bases to trimming and J lost 0 bases, with 14 bases between them. CDR1 MNHEY and CDR2 SVGAGI come from the germline V gene.

This chain joins TRBV5-1 and TRBJ2-1, with TRBD2 matching 9 bases. Trimming cost V 0 bases and J 1 base; bases outside gene matches: 5. The germline V gene has CDR1 SGHRS and CDR2 YFSETQ. The CDR3 has 17 residues. CDR3 sequence (DNA): TGCGCCAGCAGCTTGGCACTAAGCGGGGGGTCCTACAATGAGCAGTTCTTC. Protein product: CASSLALSGGSYNEQFF.

This clone was detected a few times. The chain is built from TRBV6-6 and TRBJ1-1; D is uncertain. The CDR3 sequence is 13 residues long. Trimming stripped 0 bases from V and 5 bases from J, with 7 bases between. The germline gives CDR1 MNHNY, CDR2 SVGAGI (reference sequence). The CDR3 spells CASSYSIGTEAFF. The CDR3, as DNA: TGTGCCAGCAGTTACTCGATAGGGACTGAAGCTTTCTTT.

With respect to this clone: This specimen includes other DNA sequences encoding the same CDR3. The V and J genes are TRBV7-6 and TRBJ1-2, with TRBD1 identical over 8 bases. V was pared by 5 bases and J by 4 bases, with 6 bases of the junction left unmatched. CDR3 length equals 14 residues. In germline, CDR1 is SGHVS, CDR2 FNYEAQ. Here the CDR3 reads CASSPAGGGYGYTF. In nucleotides, the CDR3 is TGTGCCAGCAGCCCCGCAGGGGGCGGCTATGGCTACACCTTC.

This clone has more than one count but fewer than ten. The gene calls are TRBV6-5 and TRBJ1-2; TRBD1 matches 9 bases. Germline CDR1 MNHEY, CDR2 SVGAGI. V shed 6 bases and J 7 bases; nucleotides not matched to a gene: 9. CDR3 size: 14 residues. The CDR3 bases are TGTGCCAGCAGAACACCGGGACAGGGCTCTGGCTACACCTTC. Amino acid sequence: CASRTPGQGSGYTF.

The rearrangement links TRBV2 to TRBJ1-4; 10 bases agree with TRBD1. J was trimmed by 7 bases and V by 1 base; bases with no gene match: 0. The CDR3 has 14 amino acids. Per the germline V gene, CDR1 is SNHLY and CDR2 is FYNNEI. The CDR3 loop reads CASSEGTGGEKLFF. The CDR3 DNA follows: TGTGCCAGCAGTGAAGGGACAGGGGGTGAAAAACTGTTTTTT.

The chain has TRBV7-2 and TRBJ2-7; TRBD1 or TRBD2 may be the D gene (5 bases each). The CDR3 loop spans 13 amino acids. Trimming stripped 0 bases from V and 2 bases from J, with 5 bases between. Germline V CDR1 and CDR2: SGHTA, FQGNSA. CDR3 DNA sequence: TGTGCCAGCAGCTTAGCGGGGGCCTACGAGCAGTACTTC. This encodes CASSLAGAYEQYF.

This clone has more than one count but fewer than ten. The V gene is TRBV7-2, the J gene TRBJ2-2, with D uncertain. Germline values: CDR1 SGHTA, CDR2 FQGNSA. With 4 bases removed from V and 7 bases from J, the gap between germline ends came to 13 bases. There are 14 residues in the CDR3. CDR3 sequence reads: CASSSQTVIGELFF. The CDR3 DNA is TGTGCCAGCAGCTCCCAGACTGTTATCGGGGAGCTGTTTTTT.

As concerns this clone: Other DNA sequences in this specimen translate into the identical CDR3. The gene calls are TRBV7-2 and TRBJ1-3; the match to TRBD1 covers 10 bases. J gave up 7 bases and V 4 bases, and 1 base lay outside the gene matches. Germline V gene sequence: CDR1 SGHTA, CDR2 FQGNSA. The CDR3 has 13 residues. In DNA, the CDR3 is TGTGCCAGCAGCTCGGACAGGGGGAACACCATATATTTT. Its translation is CASSSDRGNTIYF. Full variable domain (remainder filled in from reference TRBV7-2 and TRBJ1-3): GAGVSQSPSNKVTEKGKDVELRCDPISGHTALYWYRQSLGQGLEFLIYFQGNSAPDKSGLPSDRFSAERTGGSVSTLTIQRTQQEDSAVYLCASSSDRGNTIYFGEGSWLTVV.

This clone turned up a few times. This chain joins TRBV11-2 and TRBJ1-1; 7 nucleotides match TRBD1. CDR3 length equals 13 residues. The V and J ends lost 0 bases and 7 bases, in that order; junction bases with no gene match: 2. Germline values: CDR1 SGHAT, CDR2 FQNNGV. The CDR3 protein is CASSLEQGSEAFF. CDR3 nucleotide sequence: TGTGCCAGCAGCTTAGAACAGGGGAGTGAAGCTTTCTTT.

This chain joins TRBV7-8 and TRBJ2-7; 7 bases map to TRBD1. This CDR3 has 15 amino acids. With 3 bases clipped from V and 1 base from J, the junction kept 6 bases outside the gene matches. Germline V lookup: CDR1 SGHVS, CDR2 FQNEAQ. The DNA for the CDR3 is TGTGCCAGCAGCTTCGGTGCAGGGGGTTCCTACGAGCAGTACTTC. This encodes CASSFGAGGSYEQYF.

The V call is TRBV30, the J call TRBJ1-3, with D perhaps matching TRBD1 (5 bases). V was clipped by 1 base and J by 0 bases, with 10 bases between them. CDR1 and CDR2 (germline): GTSNPN, SVGIG (reference sequence). The CDR3 is 15 residues long. CDR3 residues: CAWSEGTYSGNTIYF. The CDR3 DNA is TGTGCCTGGAGTGAAGGGACTTACTCTGGAAACACCATATATTTT.

This clone was found once. This rearrangement joins TRBV7-8 to TRBJ2-7; 8 positions match TRBD1. Germline lookup yields CDR1 SGHVS and CDR2 FQNEAQ. Trimming at V came to 1 base and at J to 6 bases, leaving 11 bases not matched to a gene. The CDR3 runs to 16 residues. This CDR3 is CASSLGLGGQGGEQYV. The CDR3 DNA reads as TGTGCCAGCAGCTTAGGATTGGGCGGACAGGGAGGCGAGCAGTACGTC.

The rearrangement uses TRBV19 and TRBJ2-7; the D is unclear. The CDR3 is 14 residues long. Germline CDR1 LNHDA, CDR2 SQIVND (reference sequence). Trimming cost V 3 bases and J 3 bases, with 12 bases left between them. CDR3: CASSITEGIYEQYF. For the CDR3, the DNA is TGTGCCAGTAGTATCACAGAAGGAATCTACGAGCAGTACTTC.

The chain joins TRBV6-1 to TRBJ1-5; tentatively, D is TRBD1 (6 bases). The CDR3 has 17 residues. Germline loops: CDR1 MNHNS, CDR2 SASEGT. Between the trimmed V and J ends, which lost 0 bases and 0 bases, there was a span of 12 bases. CDR3 in DNA: TGTGCCAGCAGTGAAGCGGGGGGCGGATATAGCAATCAGCCCCAGCATTTT. Amino acids: CASSEAGGGYSNQPQHF.

The rearrangement uses TRBV7-6 and TRBJ2-1; 9 bases map to TRBD1. Germline values: CDR1 SGHVS, CDR2 FNYEAQ. The CDR3 contains 16 residues. Trimming cost V 5 bases and J 4 bases; bases outside gene matches: 9. This CDR3 is CASSIQDRGLYNEQFF. The CDR3 bases are TGTGCCAGCAGCATCCAGGACAGGGGTCTGTACAATGAGCAGTTCTTC.

The CDR3, as DNA: TGTGCCATCAGTGAAGGCGGCCCTTTTTCCGAGCAGTACGTC. Its protein product is CAISEGGPFSEQYV. This chain uses TRBV10-3 with TRBJ2-7; D gene ambiguous. From germline, CDR1 is ENHRY and CDR2 SYGVKD. V was trimmed by 3 bases and J by 6 bases, leaving 15 bases between them. CDR3 length: 14 amino acids.